This T cell receptor (beta chain) was captured by sequencing in a study of cytomegalovirus exposure and HLA in healthy donors. CDR3 length: 12 residues. V lost 6 bases, J lost 5 bases, and 10 bases lay in between. The germline gives CDR1 SNHLY, CDR2 FYNNEI. 60 Vbeta and 13 Jbeta primers were used in PCR. The data were produced by immunoSEQ multiplex PCR, yet TCRdb's version contains in-frame clones alone and is incomplete. Of under 150,000 clones listed, about two thirds are singletons. This clone was seen more than once but under ten times. The clonotype comes from a man aged 55 to 70 in good health and CMV-seronegative. The chain uses TRBV2 and TRBJ1-2, with D hard to call. The source material was PBMCs. The CDR3 region is CASSPERYGYTF. DNA of the CDR3: TGTGCCAGCAGCCCCGAGAGGTATGGCTACACCTTC. Looking up the rest from reference TRBV2 and TRBJ1-2 gives the full variable domain: EPEVTQTPSHQVTQMGQEVILRCVPISNHLYFYWYRQILGQKVEFLVSFYNNEISEKSEIFDDQFSVERPDGSNFTLKIRSTKLEDSAMYFCASSPERYGYTFGSGTRLTVV.